A single sample is the source of the 9 T cell receptor beta chains below, sequenced in a study of OX40 agonist ivuxolimab in advanced cancers. The assay was immunoSEQ multiplex PCR, and TCRdb's table has in-frame clones only and misses some. In the table there are tens of thousands of clones, 70% to 90% of which are singletons. Specimen: CD4+ or CD8+ T cells sorted from blood, collected in a trial of the OX40 agonist ivuxolimab. All receptors derive from an adult with an advanced solid tumor such as melanoma, head and neck, liver or kidney cancer.

A word on this clone: One junction end does not reproduce the germline sequence, and a read error may be involved. CDR3 nucleotide sequence: TGCGCCAGTAGTATCCTCACAGGGAAGTCCTACAATGAGCAGTTCTTC. Translating it yields CASSILTGKSYNEQFF. This chain joins TRBV19 and TRBJ2-1; TRBD1 might be the D (6 bases). The CDR3 loop spans 16 amino acids. Per the germline V gene, CDR1 is LNHDA and CDR2 is SQIVND (reference sequence). The whole variable domain, filled in from reference TRBV19 and TRBJ2-1, reads DGGITQSPKYLFRKEGQNVTLSCEQNLNHDAMYWYRQDPGQGLRLIYYSQIVNDFQKGDIAEGYSVSREKKESFPLTVTSAQKNPTAFYLCASSILTGKSYNEQFFGPGTRLTVL.

The rearrangement joins TRBV19 to TRBJ1-1; no firm D call. The V gene's germline CDR1 is LNHDA and CDR2 SQIVND (reference sequence). The CDR3 is made up of 13 amino acids. The V end was cut by 2 bases, the J end by 5 bases, with 9 bases between. The CDR3 is CASSINKVTEAFF. CDR3 DNA: TGTGCCAGTAGTATAAATAAGGTTACTGAAGCTTTCTTT.

V usage is TRBV5-1 and J usage is TRBJ2-1; a weak D match, TRBD1 (6 bases). V was shortened by 1 base and J by 9 bases, with 14 bases between the two germline ends. This CDR3 spans 14 amino acids. Germline CDR1 reads SGHRS; CDR2 reads YFSETQ. This CDR3 is CASSLQTPGVEQFF. The CDR3 nucleotides read TGCGCCAGCAGCTTGCAGACCCCAGGGGTTGAGCAGTTCTTC. The full variable domain, rest sourced from reference TRBV5-1 and TRBJ2-1, is KAGVTQTPRYLIKTRGQQVTLSCSPISGHRSVSWYQQTPGQGLQFLFEYFSETQRNKGNFPGRFSGRQFSNSRSEMNVSTLELGDSALYLCASSLQTPGVEQFFGPGTRLTVL.

The chain is built from TRBV9 and TRBJ2-1; D remains ambiguous. The CDR3 runs to 11 residues. V was cut by 0 bases and J by 7 bases, with 2 bases left in between. CDR1 is SGDLS, CDR2 YYNGEE, per germline. CDR3 nucleotide sequence: TGTGCCAGCAGCGTAGTGAATGAGCAGTTCTTC. Encoded protein: CASSVVNEQFF.

V usage is TRBV6-5 and J usage is TRBJ2-1, with 7 bases lining up with TRBD1. The CDR3 runs to 16 residues. With V trimmed by 4 bases and J by 4 bases, 10 bases remained unmatched. Germline assignment: CDR1 MNHEY and CDR2 SVGAGI. The chain's CDR3 is CASSSLRQGLYNEQFF. The CDR3 DNA sequence: TGTGCCAGCAGTTCCCTCCGACAGGGTTTATACAATGAGCAGTTCTTC.

This CDR3 reads CASSESGGSTGELFF. The CDR3 DNA sequence: TGCGCCAGCAGTGAGTCTGGGGGTTCGACCGGGGAGCTGTTTTTT. The gene calls are TRBV10-1 and TRBJ2-2; D tentatively fits TRBD1 or TRBD2 (5 bases each). Germline V gives CDR1 WNHNN, CDR2 SYGVQD (reference sequence). The CDR3 extends over 15 amino acids. Trimming removed 0 bases from V and 5 bases from J, with 10 bases in between.

The rearrangement links TRBV11-2 to TRBJ1-1; D gene ambiguous. Germline V lookup: CDR1 SGHAT, CDR2 FQNNGV. V was shortened by 1 base and J by 0 bases, with 9 bases between the two germline ends. This CDR3 is 15 amino acids long. This chain's CDR3 is CASSLVGSLNTEAFF. The CDR3 DNA is TGTGCCAGCAGCTTAGTAGGCAGCTTGAACACTGAAGCTTTCTTT.

The rearrangement uses TRBV2 and TRBJ2-7; 11 bases map to TRBD1. Trimming took 6 bases from V and 3 from J; bases not matched to a gene: 4. Germline V gene data show CDR1 as SNHLY and CDR2 as FYNNEI. The CDR3 consists of 14 residues. The CDR3 coding sequence is TGTGCCAGCAGGCCGGGACAGGGGGTCTACGAGCAGTACTTC. Its protein product is CASRPGQGVYEQYF.

The gene calls are TRBV12-5 and TRBJ1-5; 9 positions match TRBD1. V gave up 4 bases and J gave up 3 bases; unmatched junction bases: 4. Germline lookup yields CDR1 LGHNT and CDR2 FRNRAP. The CDR3 covers 15 residues. The CDR3 DNA sequence: TGTGCTAGTGGTTGGACAGGGGAGGCCAATCAGCCCCAGCATTTT. Its protein is CASGWTGEANQPQHF.